Below are 29 T cell receptor beta chains sequenced from a single sample in a study of blood T cell repertoires in COVID-19. Some clones are missing from TCRdb's copy, which holds only in-frame ones; the method was immunoSEQ multiplex PCR. This table holds around 60,000 clones, roughly 88% found once. Material: peripheral blood. Receptors originate from a man between 65 and 85 years old with acute or convalescent COVID-19.

V usage is TRBV27 and J usage is TRBJ2-2; 8 bases are shared with TRBD1. Germline trimming cut 6 bases from V and 0 bases from J; bases unmatched to any gene: 3. The CDR3 has 15 amino acids. CDR1 is MNHEY, CDR2 SMNVEV, per germline (reference sequence). The CDR3 region has the DNA TGTGCCAGCAGATTACAGGGGGCGAACACCGGGGAGCTGTTTTTT. It yields the protein CASRLQGANTGELFF.

This clone has a single count. The J gene is TRBJ1-3, the V gene TRBV7-9; no clear D. The CDR3 runs to 12 residues. Trimming removed 5 bases at V and 10 bases at J, with 12 bases between. Germline values: CDR1 SEHNR, CDR2 FQNEAQ (reference sequence). In nucleotides, the CDR3 is TGTGCCAGCAGCCCCCCCCTGAGTACCATATATTTT. It yields the protein CASSPPLSTIYF.

This clone was recorded a few times. The same CDR3 arises from other DNA sequences in this sample as well. V usage is TRBV6-5 and J usage is TRBJ1-2; 11 nucleotides agree with TRBD1. Germline V gives CDR1 MNHEY, CDR2 SVGAGI. The V segment lost 2 bases and the J segment 4 bases; nucleotides outside the gene matches: 6. This CDR3 is built from 16 residues. The CDR3 coding sequence is TGTGCCAGCAGTTACGTTAGGACAGGGGGCGGCTATGGCTACACCTTC. Protein: CASSYVRTGGGYGYTF.

The chain recombines TRBV7-9 with TRBJ1-2; no firm D call. The CDR3 contains 12 residues. Germline-derived CDR1 and CDR2 are SEHNR and FQNEAQ (reference sequence). The germline V and J ends were trimmed by 9 bases and 0 bases, with 8 bases remaining between them. The CDR3 is CASSIANYGYTF. The CDR3 nucleotides read TGTGCCAGTTCTATAGCTAACTATGGCTACACCTTC.

The chain employs TRBV23-1 and TRBJ2-2; tentatively, D is TRBD1 (5 bases). Being an ORF, TRBV23-1 has a function that is uncertain. Trimming stripped 0 bases from V and 6 bases from J, with 14 bases between. The length of the CDR3 is 16 residues. CDR3 nucleotides: TGCGCCAGCAGTCAATCGACTCAGGGAAGAGCCGGGGAGCTGTTTTTT. It yields the protein CASSQSTQGRAGELFF.

The rearrangement joins TRBV7-9 to TRBJ2-2; D is possibly TRBD1 (6 bases). The CDR3 length is 15 residues. Per the germline V gene, CDR1 is SEHNR and CDR2 is FQNEAQ (reference sequence). The V end lost 4 bases, the J end lost 3 bases, and 12 bases lay between the germline ends. This chain's CDR3 is CASSSGTPYTGELFF. The CDR3 DNA is TGTGCCAGCAGCTCTGGGACACCCTACACCGGGGAGCTGTTTTTT.

This chain connects TRBV6-4 to TRBJ1-1; 8 bases match TRBD1. The ends lost 6 bases at V and 2 bases at J; junction bases unmatched: 11. Germline CDR1 reads MRHNA; CDR2 reads SNTAGT. The CDR3 has 16 residues. The CDR3 protein is CASRKGPDRANTEAFF. The DNA of the CDR3 is TGTGCCAGCAGGAAGGGCCCGGACAGGGCAAACACTGAAGCTTTCTTT.

This sequence joins TRBV6-5 and TRBJ2-5; D perhaps matches TRBD1 (6 bases). V lost 7 bases, J lost 0 bases, and 12 bases lay in between. CDR3 length equals 14 residues. Germline-derived CDR1 and CDR2 are MNHEY and SVGAGI. This chain's CDR3 is CASTLQGYQETQYF. The CDR3 region has the DNA TGTGCCAGCACCTTACAGGGATACCAAGAGACCCAGTACTTC.

The rearrangement links TRBV7-8 to TRBJ1-6; possibly TRBD1 for D (6 bases). Trimming left V 0 bases short and J 3 bases short, with 15 bases between. Germline loops: CDR1 SGHVS, CDR2 FQNEAQ. The CDR3 totals 18 residues. CDR3 DNA sequence: TGTGCCAGCAGCTTAGCGCTGCAGGGGCCGTTCTATAATTCACCCCTCCACTTT. It codes for CASSLALQGPFYNSPLHF. Filled out from reference TRBV7-8 and TRBJ1-6, the complete variable domain reads GAGVSQSPRYKVAKRGQDVALRCDPISGHVSLFWYQQALGQGPEFLTYFQNEAQLDKSGLPSDRFFAERPEGSVSTLKIQRTQQEDSAVYLCASSLALQGPFYNSPLHFGNGTRLTVT.

The CDR3 loop reads CSASDRDNEQFF. The CDR3 nucleotides are TGCAGTGCTAGTGACAGGGACAATGAGCAGTTCTTC. This rearrangement joins TRBV20-1 to TRBJ2-1, with TRBD1 matching 7 bases. From germline, CDR1 is DFQATT and CDR2 SNEGSKA (reference sequence). V was clipped by 3 bases and J by 5 bases; unmatched bases: 1. This CDR3 is 12 amino acids long.

The rearrangement links TRBV18 to TRBJ2-5; tentative D call: TRBD2 (6 bases). Germline V CDR1 and CDR2: KGHSH, LQKENI. The V gene lost 3 bases and the J gene lost 2 bases, with 13 bases spanning the gap. The length of the CDR3 is 15 residues. The CDR3 bases are TGTGCCAGCTCACCGGGGCTCGGGGGTCAAGAGACCCAGTACTTC. Its translation is CASSPGLGGQETQYF.

The chain has TRBV5-1 and TRBJ1-5; D gene unclear. CDR3 length equals 17 residues. CDR1 is SGHRS, CDR2 YFSETQ, per germline. V dropped 0 bases and J dropped 3 bases, with 16 bases sitting between them. CDR3 in amino acids: CASSLEGGGRNNQPQHF. The CDR3 region has the DNA TGCGCCAGCAGCTTGGAAGGTGGAGGGCGGAACAATCAGCCCCAGCATTTT.

The J gene is TRBJ2-1, the V gene TRBV11-3, with D possibly matching TRBD2 (6 bases). Trimming cost V 3 bases and J 6 bases, with 6 bases left between them. Germline CDR1 SGHNT, CDR2 YENEEA. The CDR3 contains 12 residues. DNA for the CDR3: TGTGCCAGCAGCTTTAGCGGCAATGAGCAGTTCTTC. This sequence encodes CASSFSGNEQFF.

The V gene is TRBV13, the J gene TRBJ1-2; D is possibly TRBD1 (5 bases). V lost 3 bases to trimming and J lost 5 bases, with 13 bases between them. The germline gives CDR1 PRHDT, CDR2 FYEKMQ (reference sequence). CDR3 size: 14 residues. In nucleotides, the CDR3 is TGTGCCAGCAGCTTGGACGGAGGGGCATATGGCTACACCTTC. Translating it yields CASSLDGGAYGYTF.

This rearrangement joins TRBV5-4 to TRBJ1-2, with 9 bases aligning to TRBD1. Germline loops: CDR1 SGHNT, CDR2 YYREEE (reference sequence). Trimming at V came to 0 bases and at J to 2 bases, leaving 2 bases not matched to a gene. CDR3 length: 15 residues. Written as DNA, the CDR3 is TGTGCCAGCAGCTTGGACAGGGGGCGAAACTATGGCTACACCTTC. Translation: CASSLDRGRNYGYTF. The whole variable domain, remainder taken from reference TRBV5-4 and TRBJ1-2, is ETGVTQSPTHLIKTRGQQVTLRCSSQSGHNTVSWYQQALGQGPQFIFQYYREEENGRGNFPPRFSGLQFPNYSSELNVNALELDDSALYLCASSLDRGRNYGYTFGSGTRLTVV.

The rearrangement joins TRBV10-1 to TRBJ1-4, with D perhaps matching TRBD1 (5 bases). V was pared by 0 bases and J by 4 bases, with 18 bases between. Germline V gene data show CDR1 as WNHNN and CDR2 as SYGVQD (reference sequence). CDR3 size: 18 residues. CDR3 in DNA: TGCGCCAGCAGTGAGTCCGACAGTGGGGTCAGTCTTAATGAAAAACTGTTTTTT. It yields the protein CASSESDSGVSLNEKLFF.

This chain uses TRBV4-2 with TRBJ2-1, with 8 bases lining up with TRBD2. Per the germline V gene, CDR1 is LGHNA and CDR2 is YNFKEQ. CDR3 length: 16 amino acids. V lost 0 bases and J lost 7; bases outside the gene matches: 8. The CDR3 region has the DNA TGTGCCAGCAGCCAAGATCCAGCGGGGGTTGGAAATGAGCAGTTCTTC. It codes for CASSQDPAGVGNEQFF.

Concerning this clone: Different DNA sequences within this sample yield the same CDR3. The V call is TRBV3-1 (or the pseudogene TRBV3-2), the J call TRBJ1-2, with 8 bases identical to TRBD1. The J segment lost 4 bases and the V segment lost 5 bases, leaving 6 bases of the junction unmatched. This CDR3 has 14 residues. The germline CDR1 and CDR2 sequences are LGHDT and YNNKEL (reference sequence). CDR3 DNA sequence: TGTGCCAGCAGCGGACAGGGCAGGAGCTATGGCTACACCTTC. Its protein product is CASSGQGRSYGYTF.

For this clone: Other DNA sequences within the sample encode an identical CDR3. V usage is TRBV6-6 and J usage is TRBJ1-2; unclear D gene. Trimming removed 5 bases from V and 2 bases from J, with 9 bases in between. The CDR3 has 13 residues. Germline V gene lookup returns CDR1 MNHNY and CDR2 SVGAGI (reference sequence). The CDR3 here is CASSRTGNYGYTF. The CDR3 DNA sequence: TGTGCCAGCAGTAGAACCGGGAACTATGGCTACACCTTC.

V and J are TRBV4-2 and TRBJ1-5; D not certain. This CDR3 contains 13 residues. Germline values: CDR1 LGHNA, CDR2 YNFKEQ. Between the trimmed V and J ends, which lost 0 bases and 9 bases, there was a span of 9 bases. CDR3 sequence: CASSQDQRRPQHF. CDR3 DNA sequence: TGTGCCAGCAGCCAAGACCAGCGCCGGCCCCAGCATTTT.

V is TRBV6-5 and J is TRBJ1-5; possible D gene TRBD1, 5 bases. The V end lost 5 bases, the J end lost 0 bases, and 11 bases lay between the germline ends. The CDR3 has 15 residues. The germline V gene encodes CDR1 MNHEY and CDR2 SVGAGI. In DNA form, the CDR3 reads TGTGCCAGCAGTCCGGGGGGGAGTAGCAATCAGCCCCAGCATTTT. It encodes CASSPGGSSNQPQHF.

This sequence joins TRBV18 and TRBJ2-7; 7 bases align to TRBD1. The length of the CDR3 is 15 residues. Germline CDR1 KGHSH, CDR2 LQKENI. V shed 5 bases, J shed 2 bases, and the junction held 9 bases outside the gene matches. Here the CDR3 reads CASSSETGSPYEQYF. Written as DNA, the CDR3 is TGTGCCAGCTCAAGCGAGACAGGGTCCCCCTACGAGCAGTACTTC.

Comments on this clone: Other DNA sequences in the same sample also yield this CDR3. The rearrangement links TRBV18 to TRBJ2-6; D uncertain. This CDR3 comprises 15 residues. V was pared by 0 bases and J by 0 bases, with 3 bases between. Germline V CDR1 and CDR2: KGHSH, LQKENI. The CDR3 sequence: CASSPPSSGANVLTF. In nucleotides, the CDR3 is TGTGCCAGCTCACCACCTAGCTCTGGGGCCAACGTCCTGACTTTC.

The chain has TRBV19 and TRBJ1-2; D is unresolved. The CDR3 is made up of 13 amino acids. Germline values: CDR1 LNHDA, CDR2 SQIVND (reference sequence). Between the trimmed V and J ends, which lost 3 bases and 3 bases, there was a span of 8 bases. CDR3 bases: TGTGCCAGTAGTATTCGACTCTACTATGGCTACACCTTC. It translates to CASSIRLYYGYTF.

The V gene is TRBV5-6, the J gene TRBJ2-7, with D perhaps TRBD1 (6 bases). In germline, CDR1 is SGHDT, CDR2 YYEEEE. Between the trimmed V and J ends, which lost 3 bases and 1 base, there was a span of 17 bases. This CDR3 is 16 amino acids long. DNA of the CDR3: TGTGCCAGCAGCTCTCCCGGGACACTGACTTCCTACGAGCAGTACTTC. Translating it yields CASSSPGTLTSYEQYF.

This chain joins TRBV4-2 and TRBJ2-1; D is possibly TRBD1 (6 bases). Per the germline V gene, CDR1 is LGHNA and CDR2 is YNFKEQ. CDR3 size: 16 residues. V was trimmed by 4 bases and J by 0 bases, leaving 13 bases between them. As DNA, the CDR3 is TGTGCCAGCAGCCTCCGGCAAGGGGGCTCCTACAATGAGCAGTTCTTC. It yields the protein CASSLRQGGSYNEQFF.

The chain combines TRBV5-4 with TRBJ1-2, with 8 bases identical to TRBD1. The CDR3 covers 15 residues. Losses at the gene ends were 3 bases for V and 4 bases for J; bases not matched to a gene: 8. Looked up from germline, CDR1 is SGHNT and CDR2 is YYREEE (reference sequence). In DNA, the CDR3 is TGTGCCAGCAGCTCCGGGACAGGCTTGTCCTATGGCTACACCTTC. This codes for CASSSGTGLSYGYTF.

The chain recombines TRBV28 with TRBJ2-5; 8 bases agree with TRBD1. The CDR3 totals 14 residues. Looked up from germline, CDR1 is MDHEN and CDR2 is SYDVKM. V gave up 3 bases and J gave up 2 bases; unmatched junction bases: 2. As DNA, the CDR3 is TGTGCCAGCAGTTTTGACAGGGGACAAGAGACCCAGTACTTC. Residues: CASSFDRGQETQYF.

The genes are TRBV30 and TRBJ1-6, with 7 bases fitting TRBD1. CDR1 and CDR2 from the germline V gene are GTSNPN and SVGIG (reference sequence). J gave up 14 bases and V 0 bases, and 16 bases lay outside the gene matches. The CDR3 contains 16 residues. Here the CDR3 DNA reads TGTGCCTGGAGTGTCACTCACAGGGGCGCGCTTAGGGCCCTCCACTTT. Amino acids: CAWSVTHRGALRALHF.